The 16 T cell receptor beta chains given below trace back to one sample, sequenced in a study of blood T cell repertoires in COVID-19. Assay: immunoSEQ multiplex PCR; the TCRdb copy retains only in-frame clones and omits some. The table includes 100,000 to 140,000 clones, about nine tenths detected once. Material for sequencing was peripheral blood. Source of these receptors: a man in his fifties with active or convalescent COVID-19.

J is TRBJ1-1 and V is TRBV5-6, with D maybe TRBD1 (6 bases). CDR1 SGHDT and CDR2 YYEEEE come from the germline V gene. V lost 5 bases, J lost 3 bases, and 11 bases lay in between. The CDR3 length is 13 residues. The CDR3 nucleotides are TGTGCCAGCAGTAACAGGGTGGACACTGAAGCTTTCTTT. It encodes CASSNRVDTEAFF.

This rearrangement joins TRBV28 to TRBJ1-5, with TRBD1 identical over 12 bases. The junction had 4 bases not matched to a gene; V was cut back by 3 bases and J by 4 bases. The germline CDR1 and CDR2 sequences are MDHEN and SYDVKM. CDR3 length equals 16 residues. The CDR3 DNA reads as TGTGCCAGCAGTTTGGGGGGACAGGGGGCAAATCAGCCCCAGCATTTT. Translating it yields CASSLGGQGANQPQHF.

The V call is TRBV6-5, the J call TRBJ2-7, with D possibly matching TRBD1 (5 bases). The CDR3 covers 12 residues. Deletions cut 7 bases from V and 8 bases from J, with 15 bases between. CDR1 is MNHEY, CDR2 SVGAGI, per germline. The CDR3 loop is CASTDTTTKQYF. CDR3 DNA: TGTGCCAGCACGGACACTACAACCAAGCAGTACTTC.

This rearrangement joins TRBV19 to TRBJ2-1; the D gene is possibly TRBD2 (6 bases). Germline lookup yields CDR1 LNHDA and CDR2 SQIVND (reference sequence). The V gene lost 7 bases and the J gene lost 3 bases, with 10 bases spanning the gap. The CDR3 runs to 13 residues. This CDR3 reads CASKQAGYNEQFF. CDR3 DNA: TGTGCCAGTAAGCAAGCGGGCTACAATGAGCAGTTCTTC.

This chain connects TRBV12-3 or TRBV12-4 to TRBJ1-1; D not certain. This CDR3 region has 13 residues. The V end was cut by 5 bases, the J end by 0 bases, with 7 bases between. The DNA of the CDR3 is TGTGCCAGCAGTAGTCAGATGAACACTGAAGCTTTCTTT. Amino acids: CASSSQMNTEAFF.

The CDR3 coding sequence is TGCAGCGCCGGAGGGACAGCTTCTACAGATACGCAGTATTTT. This encodes CSAGGTASTDTQYF. The chain joins TRBV29-1 to TRBJ2-3, with D perhaps TRBD1 (7 bases). Per germline, CDR1 SQVTM and CDR2 ANQGSEA. Trimming removed 7 bases from V and 3 bases from J, with 17 bases in between. CDR3 length: 14 amino acids.

The V call is TRBV28, the J call TRBJ2-2; 9 nucleotides line up with TRBD1. The CDR3 consists of 17 residues. Germline V gene data show CDR1 as MDHEN and CDR2 as SYDVKM. V was clipped by 3 bases and J by 1 base; unmatched bases: 6. The CDR3: CASSFHGTGRNTGELFF. The CDR3 nucleotides read TGTGCCAGCAGTTTCCATGGGACAGGGAGGAACACCGGGGAGCTGTTTTTT.

This chain links TRBV7-6 with TRBJ2-2; TRBD1 matches 8 bases. This CDR3 has 16 residues. In germline, CDR1 is SGHVS, CDR2 FNYEAQ. J gave up 5 bases and V 4 bases, and 9 bases lay outside the gene matches. The CDR3 here is CASSSRLTGETGELFF. The CDR3 region has the DNA TGTGCCAGCAGCTCCCGACTGACAGGGGAGACCGGGGAGCTGTTTTTT.

This clone was recorded once. V and J are TRBV7-9 and TRBJ1-2, with TRBD1 identical over 7 bases. V gave up 5 bases and J gave up 4 bases; unmatched junction bases: 16. CDR3 length equals 17 residues. The germline V gene has CDR1 SEHNR and CDR2 FQNEAQ (reference sequence). The CDR3, as DNA: TGTGCCAGCAGCCGCCTCGTGAACGACAGGGTTCCCTATGGCTACACCTTC. Its protein is CASSRLVNDRVPYGYTF. Complete variable domain (other parts from reference TRBV7-9 and TRBJ1-2): DTGVSQNPRHKITKRGQNVTFRCDPISEHNRLYWYRQTLGQGPEFLTYFQNEAQLEKSRLLSDRFSAERPKGSFSTLEIQRTEQGDSAMYLCASSRLVNDRVPYGYTFGSGTRLTVV.

V gene TRBV7-2 combines with J gene TRBJ2-5; 10 bases align to TRBD2. V shed 5 bases and J 4 bases; nucleotides not matched to a gene: 4. Per germline, CDR1 SGHTA and CDR2 FQGNSA. The CDR3 covers 14 residues. In DNA form, the CDR3 reads TGTGCCAGCAGCCTCTTAGCGGGAGGAGAGACCCAGTACTTC. This gives the protein CASSLLAGGETQYF.

This sequence joins TRBV6-6 and TRBJ1-2; unclear D gene. This CDR3 has 14 amino acids. Trimming shortened V by 0 bases and J by 7 bases, and 12 bases separated the two germline ends. CDR1 MNHNY and CDR2 SVGAGI come from the germline V gene (reference sequence). CDR3 bases: TGTGCCAGCAGTTACTCGGGGAGCGACGCTGGCTACACCTTC. It encodes CASSYSGSDAGYTF.

This clone was observed a few times. The chain employs TRBV11-3 and TRBJ2-3; 8 bases are shared with TRBD2. The V and J ends lost 5 bases and 2 bases, in that order; junction bases with no gene match: 9. The germline CDR1 and CDR2 sequences are SGHNT and YENEEA. The CDR3 is 16 residues long. CDR3 DNA: TGTGCCAGCAGCCAGCGGGGACTAGAGACCACAGATACGCAGTATTTT. Encoded protein: CASSQRGLETTDTQYF.

CDR3 bases: TGTGCCAGCAGCGTAGATCCAGGGGGCGTGAACACTGAAGCTTTCTTT. Residues: CASSVDPGGVNTEAFF. The chain has TRBV9 and TRBJ1-1; the match to TRBD1 covers 8 bases. V lost 0 bases, J lost 0 bases, and 4 bases stayed unmatched. Germline V gene lookup returns CDR1 SGDLS and CDR2 YYNGEE. The CDR3 consists of 16 residues.

The gene calls are TRBV2 and TRBJ2-7, with TRBD2 identical over 10 bases. The CDR3 is made up of 13 amino acids. Losses at the gene ends were 6 bases for V and 6 bases for J; bases not matched to a gene: 5. CDR1 is SNHLY, CDR2 FYNNEI, per germline. Written as DNA, the CDR3 is TGTGCCAGCAGGTCTAGCGGGAGTGGCGAGCAGTACTTC. Encoded protein: CASRSSGSGEQYF. The full variable domain, its missing parts supplied by reference TRBV2 and TRBJ2-7, is EPEVTQTPSHQVTQMGQEVILRCVPISNHLYFYWYRQILGQKVEFLVSFYNNEISEKSEIFDDQFSVERPDGSNFTLKIRSTKLEDSAMYFCASRSSGSGEQYFGPGTRLTVT.

The J gene is TRBJ1-2, the V gene TRBV6-2 or TRBV6-3, with a possible D match to TRBD1 (5 bases). Per germline, CDR1 MNHEY and CDR2 SVGEGT. V was pared by 5 bases and J by 3 bases, with 10 bases between. The CDR3 extends over 13 amino acids. The CDR3 nucleotides are TGTGCCAGCAGTCGCGGGACGGACTATGGCTACACCTTC. Amino acids: CASSRGTDYGYTF.

A single count supports this clone. The chain recombines TRBV5-4 with TRBJ1-1; 7 nucleotides align to TRBD1. The CDR3 extends over 18 amino acids. With V trimmed by 0 bases and J by 4 bases, 15 bases remained unmatched. Germline CDR1 is SGHNT and CDR2 is YYREEE (reference sequence). CDR3 in amino acids: CASSLGPGQVSGSTEAFF. The CDR3 DNA sequence: TGTGCCAGCAGCTTGGGGCCCGGACAGGTCTCGGGGAGCACTGAAGCTTTCTTT. The variable domain in full, with the rest retrieved from reference TRBV5-4 and TRBJ1-1, is ETGVTQSPTHLIKTRGQQVTLRCSSQSGHNTVSWYQQALGQGPQFIFQYYREEENGRGNFPPRFSGLQFPNYSSELNVNALELDDSALYLCASSLGPGQVSGSTEAFFGQGTRLTVV.